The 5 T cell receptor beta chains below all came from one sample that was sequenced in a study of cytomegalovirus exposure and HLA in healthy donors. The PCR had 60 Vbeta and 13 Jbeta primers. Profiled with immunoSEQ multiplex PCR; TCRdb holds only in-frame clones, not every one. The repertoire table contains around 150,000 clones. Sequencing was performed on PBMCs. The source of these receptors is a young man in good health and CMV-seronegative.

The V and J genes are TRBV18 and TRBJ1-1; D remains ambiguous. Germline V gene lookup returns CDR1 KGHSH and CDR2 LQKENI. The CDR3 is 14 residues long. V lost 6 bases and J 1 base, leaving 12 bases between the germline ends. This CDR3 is CASSAADTNTEAFF. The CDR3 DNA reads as TGTGCCAGCTCGGCAGCGGATACGAACACTGAAGCTTTCTTT.

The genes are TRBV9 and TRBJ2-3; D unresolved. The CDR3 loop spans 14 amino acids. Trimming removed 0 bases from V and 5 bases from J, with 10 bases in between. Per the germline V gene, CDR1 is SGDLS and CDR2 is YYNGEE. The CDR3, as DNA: TGTGCCAGCAGCGTAGACTTGTTCGGAGATACGCAGTATTTT. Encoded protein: CASSVDLFGDTQYF.

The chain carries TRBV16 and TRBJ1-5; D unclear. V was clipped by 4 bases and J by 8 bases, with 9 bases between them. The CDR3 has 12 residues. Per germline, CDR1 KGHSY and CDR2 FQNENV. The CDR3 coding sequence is TGTGCCAGCAGCCGCAGCGGGGAGCCCCAGCATTTT. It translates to CASSRSGEPQHF.

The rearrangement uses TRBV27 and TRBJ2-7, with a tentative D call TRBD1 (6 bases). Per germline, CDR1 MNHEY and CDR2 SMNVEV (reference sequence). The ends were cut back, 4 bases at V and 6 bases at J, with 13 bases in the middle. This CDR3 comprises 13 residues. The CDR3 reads CASSSWDKGEQYF. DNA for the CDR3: TGTGCCAGCAGTTCCTGGGACAAGGGCGAGCAGTACTTC.

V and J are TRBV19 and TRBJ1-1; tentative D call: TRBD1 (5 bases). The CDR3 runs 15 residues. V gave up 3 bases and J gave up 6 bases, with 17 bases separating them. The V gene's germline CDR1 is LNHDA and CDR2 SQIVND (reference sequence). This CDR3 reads CASSIISGGKPEAFF. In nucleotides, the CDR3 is TGTGCCAGTAGTATCATATCTGGGGGGAAGCCTGAAGCTTTCTTT.